This T cell receptor (beta chain) was sequenced in a study of blood T cells in healthy people across ages. The germline CDR1 and CDR2 sequences are SGHAT and FQDESV (reference sequence). Trimming removed 5 bases from V and 2 bases from J, with 9 bases in between. The CDR3 runs 13 residues. A sample-barcoded 5' primer and a J-beta primer mix were used in a second PCR of roughly 7 to 11 cycles. Using its own MiXCR run on the 5' RACE reads, TCRdb lists one record per CDR3 protein. This sample has just over 1 million distinct CDR3 sequences, with more than 35% found just once. This clonotype was counted only a few times.

This receptor was taken from a woman in her sixties or seventies in good health. This chain joins TRBV11-1 and TRBJ2-5; D is perhaps TRBD1 (6 bases). Sequenced input: blood. The CDR3 DNA sequence: TGTGCCAGCAGCGTGGGACATCAAGAGACCCAGTACTTC. It translates to CASSVGHQETQYF.